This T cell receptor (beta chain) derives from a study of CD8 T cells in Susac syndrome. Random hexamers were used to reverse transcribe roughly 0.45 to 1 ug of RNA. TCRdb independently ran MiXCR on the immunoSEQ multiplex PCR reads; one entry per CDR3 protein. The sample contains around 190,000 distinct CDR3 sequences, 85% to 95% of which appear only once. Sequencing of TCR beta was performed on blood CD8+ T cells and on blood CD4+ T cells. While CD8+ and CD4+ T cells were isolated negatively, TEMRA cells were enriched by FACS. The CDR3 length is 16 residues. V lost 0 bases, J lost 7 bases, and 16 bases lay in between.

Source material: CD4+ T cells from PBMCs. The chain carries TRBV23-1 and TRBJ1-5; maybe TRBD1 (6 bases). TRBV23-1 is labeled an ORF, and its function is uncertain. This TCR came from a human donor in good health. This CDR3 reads CASSQSPRQGIQPQHF. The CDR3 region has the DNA TGCGCCAGCAGTCAATCCCCACGTCAGGGGATCCAGCCCCAGCATTTT.